A selection of T cell receptor beta chains follows, all from one sample in a study of T-cell reconstitution after alpha-beta-depleted transplantation in children. One entry per CDR3 protein, called by TCRdb with MiXCR from the PCR reads. The sample records approximately 520,000 distinct CDR3 sequences, about an eighth being singletons. The source material was PBMCs, mostly from graft donor cells, sampled 180 days after TCRalphabeta/CD19-depleted stem cell transplant. These receptors all stem from a female patient aged 2 to 10 who had a stem cell transplant for aplastic anemia, so the T cells may come from the graft donor. The CDR3 runs from the conserved cysteine through the conserved F or W. D genes are given only for firm matches. The size field is filled for only some rows; it gives once, few, many or a size class.

clone_size: many; d_call: NA; j_call: TRBJ2-7; v_call: TRBV15; cdr3_aa: CATRAGSSYEQYF; cdr3_nt: TGTGCCACCCGGGCGGGGAGCTCCTACGAGCAGTACTTC
clone_size: many; d_call: TRBD2; j_call: TRBJ2-3; v_call: TRBV20-1; cdr3_aa: CSARDVAGGGPDTQYF; cdr3_nt: TGCAGTGCTAGAGATGTAGCGGGGGGTGGGCCAGATACGCAGTATTTT
clone_size: few; d_call: TRBD1; j_call: TRBJ2-1; v_call: TRBV6-2/TRBV6-3; cdr3_aa: CASSRTGSYNEQFF; cdr3_nt: TGTGCCAGCAGCCGGACAGGATCCTACAATGAGCAGTTCTTC
clone_size: many; d_call: TRBD1; j_call: TRBJ1-1; v_call: TRBV7-8; cdr3_aa: CASSPNRGLNTEAFF; cdr3_nt: TGTGCCAGCAGCCCTAACAGGGGGCTGAACACTGAAGCTTTCTTT
clone_size: medium-sized; d_call: NA; j_call: TRBJ1-1; v_call: TRBV7-9; cdr3_aa: CASSFRQGRNYDTEAFF; cdr3_nt: TGTGCCAGCAGCTTTAGGCAGGGGAGGAATTACGACACTGAAGCTTTCTTT
clone_size: NA; d_call: TRBD1; j_call: TRBJ2-5; v_call: TRBV20-1; cdr3_aa: CSARKHRGQETQYF; cdr3_nt: TGCAGTGCTAGAAAGCACAGGGGCCAAGAGACCCAGTACTTC
clone_size: many; d_call: NA; j_call: TRBJ2-4; v_call: TRBV5-6; cdr3_aa: CASSSGPQAKNIQYF; cdr3_nt: TGTGCCAGCAGCTCAGGACCTCAAGCCAAAAACATTCAGTACTTC
clone_size: many; d_call: NA; j_call: TRBJ2-3; v_call: TRBV10-3; cdr3_aa: CAISSQDTQYF; cdr3_nt: TGTGCCATCAGCAGCCAGGATACGCAGTATTTT
clone_size: NA; d_call: NA; j_call: TRBJ2-3; v_call: TRBV9; cdr3_aa: CASSVAVTGNADTQYF; cdr3_nt: TGTGCCAGCAGCGTAGCGGTAACAGGGAACGCAGATACGCAGTATTTT
clone_size: many; d_call: NA; j_call: TRBJ1-3; v_call: TRBV7-2; cdr3_aa: CASSPPSGGNTIYF; cdr3_nt: TGTGCCAGCAGCCCTCCGTCGGGAGGAAACACCATATATTTT
clone_size: NA; d_call: TRBD2; j_call: TRBJ2-1; v_call: TRBV9; cdr3_aa: CASSESSGTSGSEQFF; cdr3_nt: TGTGCCAGCAGCGAGAGTTCCGGGACTAGCGGGAGTGAGCAGTTCTTC
clone_size: NA; d_call: NA; j_call: TRBJ2-1; v_call: TRBV29-1; cdr3_aa: CSVEFNPYNEQFF; cdr3_nt: TGCAGCGTTGAATTTAATCCCTACAATGAGCAGTTCTTC
clone_size: NA; d_call: NA; j_call: TRBJ2-7; v_call: TRBV28; cdr3_aa: CASSFLGGSAPEQYF; cdr3_nt: TGTGCCAGCAGCTTTTTGGGAGGTTCTGCCCCCGAGCAGTACTTC
clone_size: few; d_call: NA; j_call: TRBJ1-1; v_call: TRBV10-3; cdr3_aa: CAISERDRATEAFF; cdr3_nt: TGTGCCATCAGTGAGCGGGACCGGGCCACTGAAGCTTTCTTT
clone_size: NA; d_call: NA; j_call: TRBJ1-1; v_call: TRBV5-1; cdr3_aa: CASSPPPPGHPNTEAFF; cdr3_nt: TGCGCCAGCAGCCCGCCCCCCCCGGGACACCCGAACACTGAAGCTTTCTTT
clone_size: NA; d_call: TRBD1; j_call: TRBJ1-4; v_call: TRBV12-3/TRBV12-4; cdr3_aa: CASTLGTGVRTNEKLFF; cdr3_nt: TGTGCCAGCACCCTCGGGACAGGGGTTAGAACTAATGAAAAACTGTTTTTT
clone_size: few; d_call: NA; j_call: TRBJ2-3; v_call: TRBV6-5; cdr3_aa: CASSYSGPGTDTQYF; cdr3_nt: TGTGCCAGCAGTTACAGCGGTCCTGGGACAGATACGCAGTATTTT
clone_size: NA; d_call: NA; j_call: TRBJ2-1; v_call: TRBV7-9; cdr3_aa: CASSFGHFSYNEQFF; cdr3_nt: TGTGCCAGCAGCTTTGGACACTTCTCCTACAATGAGCAGTTCTTC
clone_size: few; d_call: TRBD2; j_call: TRBJ2-7; v_call: TRBV27; cdr3_aa: CASSPRTSGSGEQYF; cdr3_nt: TGTGCCAGCAGTCCCCGGACTAGCGGGAGCGGCGAGCAGTACTTC
clone_size: NA; d_call: NA; j_call: TRBJ1-1; v_call: TRBV2; cdr3_aa: CASRVSGGMNTEAFF; cdr3_nt: TGTGCCAGCAGAGTATCAGGCGGAATGAACACTGAAGCTTTCTTT
clone_size: many; d_call: NA; j_call: TRBJ2-4; v_call: TRBV29-1; cdr3_aa: CSVGVFGRKAKNIQYF; cdr3_nt: TGCAGCGTTGGAGTATTCGGGAGAAAAGCCAAAAACATTCAGTACTTC
clone_size: few; d_call: TRBD1; j_call: TRBJ2-5; v_call: TRBV9; cdr3_aa: CASSAQGAETQYF; cdr3_nt: TGTGCCAGCAGCGCCCAGGGGGCTGAGACCCAGTACTTC
clone_size: NA; d_call: TRBD2; j_call: TRBJ2-3; v_call: TRBV6-5; cdr3_aa: CASSYSTRGGDTQYF; cdr3_nt: TGTGCCAGCAGTTACTCGACTAGGGGAGGGGATACGCAGTATTTT
clone_size: few; d_call: NA; j_call: TRBJ1-1; v_call: TRBV29-1; cdr3_aa: CSVVDRTEAFF; cdr3_nt: TGCAGCGTCGTTGACCGGACTGAAGCTTTCTTT
clone_size: few; d_call: TRBD2; j_call: TRBJ2-2; v_call: TRBV3-1; cdr3_aa: CASSQGQHSGGRSTGELFF; cdr3_nt: TGTGCCAGCAGCCAAGGTCAACATTCCGGCGGGAGGAGCACCGGGGAGCTGTTTTTT
clone_size: NA; d_call: NA; j_call: TRBJ2-1; v_call: TRBV28; cdr3_aa: CASSQPGRAYNEQFF; cdr3_nt: TGTGCCAGCAGTCAGCCGGGTAGGGCCTACAATGAGCAGTTCTTC
clone_size: NA; d_call: NA; j_call: TRBJ2-7; v_call: TRBV7-3; cdr3_aa: CASSLAEAYEQYF; cdr3_nt: TGTGCCAGCAGCTTGGCTGAGGCCTACGAGCAGTACTTC
clone_size: NA; d_call: NA; j_call: TRBJ1-3; v_call: TRBV6-6; cdr3_aa: CASRSQGNTIYF; cdr3_nt: TGTGCCAGCAGATCTCAGGGAAACACCATATATTTT
clone_size: NA; d_call: NA; j_call: TRBJ2-2; v_call: TRBV18; cdr3_aa: CATSVRPRGVGRLNTGELFF; cdr3_nt: TGTGCCACCTCAGTGAGGCCAAGAGGAGTAGGGCGCCTGAACACCGGGGAGCTGTTTTTC
clone_size: NA; d_call: TRBD2; j_call: TRBJ2-1; v_call: TRBV4-3; cdr3_aa: CASSQDGAGGNNEQFF; cdr3_nt: TGCGCCAGCAGCCAAGATGGAGCGGGAGGCAACAATGAGCAGTTCTTC
clone_size: NA; d_call: TRBD1; j_call: TRBJ1-2; v_call: TRBV10-2; cdr3_aa: CASSERGTGPYGYTF; cdr3_nt: TGCGCCAGCAGTGAAAGGGGGACAGGGCCCTATGGCTACACCTTC
clone_size: NA; d_call: NA; j_call: TRBJ2-1; v_call: TRBV5-1; cdr3_aa: CASSFFPYERFYNEQFF; cdr3_nt: TGCGCCAGCAGCTTTTTCCCATATGAGCGGTTCTACAATGAGCAGTTCTTC
clone_size: few; d_call: TRBD2; j_call: TRBJ2-1; v_call: TRBV29-1; cdr3_aa: CSVSGSSYNEQFF; cdr3_nt: TGCAGCGTAAGCGGGAGCTCCTACAATGAGCAGTTCTTC
clone_size: few; d_call: NA; j_call: TRBJ2-2; v_call: TRBV27; cdr3_aa: CASSSGSSTGELFF; cdr3_nt: TGTGCCAGCAGTTCAGGGTCTTCCACCGGGGAGCTGTTTTTT
clone_size: few; d_call: TRBD2; j_call: TRBJ2-1; v_call: TRBV5-1; cdr3_aa: CASSSGTRGNEQFF; cdr3_nt: TGCGCCAGCAGTTCCGGGACTAGAGGTAATGAGCAGTTCTTC
clone_size: few; d_call: NA; j_call: TRBJ2-3; v_call: TRBV20-1; cdr3_aa: CSACMAGWSDTQYF; cdr3_nt: TGCAGTGCTTGCATGGCAGGGTGGTCAGATACGCAGTATTTT
clone_size: few; d_call: NA; j_call: TRBJ2-5; v_call: TRBV4-3; cdr3_aa: CASSQAWKEETQYF; cdr3_nt: TGCGCCAGCAGCCAAGCTTGGAAAGAAGAGACCCAGTACTTC